This T cell receptor beta chain was identified during a study of response to subunit inactivated influenza vaccine. General study results and limits: The authors put forward the suggestion that each seasonal influenza vaccination may bring in only a limited number of new T cells.

TCRdb re-analysed the RT-PCR reads in MiXCR, keeping a single row per CDR3 protein. The repertoire includes 450,000 to 600,000 distinct CDR3 sequences, around 8% of them detected once, and 13% sits in the top ten. On this clonotype itself: The antigen remains undetermined.

The CDR3 is 16 residues long. V dropped 8 bases and J dropped 1 base, with 17 bases sitting between them. Germline lookup yields CDR1 SNHLY and CDR2 FYNNEI. The chain recombines TRBV2 with TRBJ2-2; D unresolved. The TCR originated in a man aged 45 to 70 who received an inactivated influenza vaccine. The material sequenced was PBMCs from blood, taken around 25 months after vaccination. CDR3 residues: CASRRSGLLNTGELFF. DNA of the CDR3: TGTGCCAGCCGACGATCCGGGCTTTTGAACACCGGGGAGCTGTTTTTT.